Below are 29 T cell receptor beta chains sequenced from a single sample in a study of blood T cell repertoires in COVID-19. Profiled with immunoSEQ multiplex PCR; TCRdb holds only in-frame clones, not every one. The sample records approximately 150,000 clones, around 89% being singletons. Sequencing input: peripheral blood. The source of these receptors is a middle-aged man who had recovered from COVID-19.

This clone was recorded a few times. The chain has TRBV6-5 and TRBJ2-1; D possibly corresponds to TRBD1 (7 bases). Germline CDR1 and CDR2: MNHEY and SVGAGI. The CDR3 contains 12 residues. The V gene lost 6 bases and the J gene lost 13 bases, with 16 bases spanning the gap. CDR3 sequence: CASRSLQGGQFF. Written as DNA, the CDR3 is TGTGCCAGCAGATCCCTTCAGGGGGGTCAGTTCTTC.

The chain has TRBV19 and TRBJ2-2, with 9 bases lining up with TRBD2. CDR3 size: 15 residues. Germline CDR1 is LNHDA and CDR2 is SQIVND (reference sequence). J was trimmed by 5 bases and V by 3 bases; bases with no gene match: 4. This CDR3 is CASSMAGGSTGELFF. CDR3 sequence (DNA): TGTGCCAGTAGTATGGCGGGAGGGAGTACCGGGGAGCTGTTTTTT.

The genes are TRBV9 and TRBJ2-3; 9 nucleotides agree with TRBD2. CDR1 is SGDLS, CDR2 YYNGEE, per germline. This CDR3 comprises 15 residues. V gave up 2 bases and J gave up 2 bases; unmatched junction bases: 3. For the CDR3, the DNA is TGTGCCAGCAGCGTCCTAGCGGGGTCCACAGATACGCAGTATTTT. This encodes CASSVLAGSTDTQYF.

CDR3: CASSPGLAGGSEQFF. The CDR3, as DNA: TGTGCCAGCAGTCCGGGACTAGCGGGGGGAAGTGAGCAGTTCTTC. The V call is TRBV6-4, the J call TRBJ2-1, with 15 bases identical to TRBD2. Trimming removed 5 bases from V and 9 bases from J; junction bases left unmatched: 5. Germline V gene data show CDR1 as MRHNA and CDR2 as SNTAGT. CDR3 size: 15 residues.

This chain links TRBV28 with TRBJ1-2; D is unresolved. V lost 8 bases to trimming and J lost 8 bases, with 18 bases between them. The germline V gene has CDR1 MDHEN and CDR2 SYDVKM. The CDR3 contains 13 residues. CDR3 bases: TGTGCCAGCGGCGGGCCGTTGCATCTGGGCTACACCTTC. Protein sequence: CASGGPLHLGYTF.

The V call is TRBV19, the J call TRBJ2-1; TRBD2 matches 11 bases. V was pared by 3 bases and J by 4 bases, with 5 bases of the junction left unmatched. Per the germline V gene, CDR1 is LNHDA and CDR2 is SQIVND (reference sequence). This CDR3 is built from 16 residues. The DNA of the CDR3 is TGTGCCAGTAGTATTCTGGGGACTAGCGGATACAATGAGCAGTTCTTC. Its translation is CASSILGTSGYNEQFF. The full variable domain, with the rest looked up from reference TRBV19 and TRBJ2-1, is DGGITQSPKYLFRKEGQNVTLSCEQNLNHDAMYWYRQDPGQGLRLIYYSQIVNDFQKGDIAEGYSVSREKKESFPLTVTSAQKNPTAFYLCASSILGTSGYNEQFFGPGTRLTVL.

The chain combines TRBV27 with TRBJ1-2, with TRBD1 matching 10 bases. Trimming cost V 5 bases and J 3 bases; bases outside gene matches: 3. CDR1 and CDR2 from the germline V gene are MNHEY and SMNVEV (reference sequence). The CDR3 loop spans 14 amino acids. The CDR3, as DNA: TGTGCCAGCAGTCAGGACAGGGGGGACTATGGCTACACCTTC. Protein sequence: CASSQDRGDYGYTF.

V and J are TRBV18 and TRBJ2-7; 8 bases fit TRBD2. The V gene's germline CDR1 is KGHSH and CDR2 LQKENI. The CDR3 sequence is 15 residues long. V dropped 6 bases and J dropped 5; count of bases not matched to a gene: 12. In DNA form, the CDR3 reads TGTGCCAGCTCCCCCAACGCGGCGGGGGGCCACGAGCAGTACTTC. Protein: CASSPNAAGGHEQYF. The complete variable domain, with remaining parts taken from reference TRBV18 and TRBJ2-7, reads NAGVMQNPRHLVRRRGQEARLRCSPMKGHSHVYWYRQLPEEGLKFMVYLQKENIIDESGMPKERFSAEFPKEGPSILRIQQVVRGDSAAYFCASSPNAAGGHEQYFGPGTRLTVT.

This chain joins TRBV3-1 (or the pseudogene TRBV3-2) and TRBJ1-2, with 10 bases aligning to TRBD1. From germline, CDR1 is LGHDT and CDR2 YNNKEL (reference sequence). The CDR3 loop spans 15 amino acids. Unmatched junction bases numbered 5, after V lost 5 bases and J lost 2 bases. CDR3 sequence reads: CASSSGTGANYGYTF. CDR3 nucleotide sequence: TGTGCCAGCAGCTCCGGGACAGGGGCGAACTATGGCTACACCTTC.

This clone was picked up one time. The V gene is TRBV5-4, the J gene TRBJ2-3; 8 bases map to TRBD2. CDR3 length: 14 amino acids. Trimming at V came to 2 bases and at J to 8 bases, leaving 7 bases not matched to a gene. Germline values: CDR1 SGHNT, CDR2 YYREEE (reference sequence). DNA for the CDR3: TGTGCCAGCAGCTTAACAGCGGGGGAAAGTACGCAGTATTTT. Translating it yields CASSLTAGESTQYF.

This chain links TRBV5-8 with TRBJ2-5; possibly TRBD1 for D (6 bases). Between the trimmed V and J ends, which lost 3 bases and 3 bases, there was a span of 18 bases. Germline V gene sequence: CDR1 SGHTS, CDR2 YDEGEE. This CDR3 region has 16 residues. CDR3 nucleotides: TGTGCCAGCAGCTCGCCCAGCCAGGGGTGGAAAGAGACCCAGTACTTC. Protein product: CASSSPSQGWKETQYF. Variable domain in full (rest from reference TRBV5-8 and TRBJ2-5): EAGVTQSPTHLIKTRGQQATLRCSPISGHTSVYWYQQALGLGLQFLLWYDEGEERNRGNFPPRFSGRQFPNYSSELNVNALELEDSALYLCASSSPSQGWKETQYFGPGTRLLVL.

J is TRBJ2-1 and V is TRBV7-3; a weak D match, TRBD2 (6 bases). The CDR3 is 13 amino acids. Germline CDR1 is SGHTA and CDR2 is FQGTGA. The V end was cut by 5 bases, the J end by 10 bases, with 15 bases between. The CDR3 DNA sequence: TGTGCCAGCAGCCTAGTCGGACGGGGGGAGCAGTTCTTC. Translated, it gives CASSLVGRGEQFF.

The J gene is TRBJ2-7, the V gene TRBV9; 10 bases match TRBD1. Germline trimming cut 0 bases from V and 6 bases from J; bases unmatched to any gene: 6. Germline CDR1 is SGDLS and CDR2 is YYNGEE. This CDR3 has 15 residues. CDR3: CASSVGGQGVFEQYF. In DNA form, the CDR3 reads TGTGCCAGCAGCGTAGGAGGACAGGGGGTCTTCGAGCAGTACTTC.

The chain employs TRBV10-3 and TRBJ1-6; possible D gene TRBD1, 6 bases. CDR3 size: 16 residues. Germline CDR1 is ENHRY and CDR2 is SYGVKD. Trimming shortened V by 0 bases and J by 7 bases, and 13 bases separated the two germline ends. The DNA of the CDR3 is TGTGCCATCAGTGAGTCCCGCACAGGGACCAATTCACCCCTCCACTTT. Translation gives CAISESRTGTNSPLHF.

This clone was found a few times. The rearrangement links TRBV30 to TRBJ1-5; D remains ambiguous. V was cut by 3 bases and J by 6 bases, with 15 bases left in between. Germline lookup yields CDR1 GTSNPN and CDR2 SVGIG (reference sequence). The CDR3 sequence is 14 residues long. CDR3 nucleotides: TGTGCCTGGAGCGAAGGCCAGGTTTCTCAGCCCCAGCATTTT. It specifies CAWSEGQVSQPQHF.

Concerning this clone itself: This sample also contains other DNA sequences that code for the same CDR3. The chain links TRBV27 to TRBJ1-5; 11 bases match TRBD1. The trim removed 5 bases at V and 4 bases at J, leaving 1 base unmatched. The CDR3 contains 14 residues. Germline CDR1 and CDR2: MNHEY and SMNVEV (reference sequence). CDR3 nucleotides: TGTGCCAGCAGTCGGGACAGGGGGAATCAGCCCCAGCATTTT. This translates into CASSRDRGNQPQHF.

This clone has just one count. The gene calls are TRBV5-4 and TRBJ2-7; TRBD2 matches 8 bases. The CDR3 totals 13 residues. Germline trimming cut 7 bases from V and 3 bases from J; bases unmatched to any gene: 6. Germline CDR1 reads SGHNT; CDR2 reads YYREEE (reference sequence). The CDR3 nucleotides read TGTGCCAGCGCCGAGAGCGGGAGCTACGAGCAGTACTTC. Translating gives CASAESGSYEQYF.

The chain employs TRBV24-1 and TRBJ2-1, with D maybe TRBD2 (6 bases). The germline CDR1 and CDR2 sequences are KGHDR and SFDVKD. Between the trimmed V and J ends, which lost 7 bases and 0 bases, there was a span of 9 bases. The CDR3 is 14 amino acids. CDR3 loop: CATRAGPSYNEQFF. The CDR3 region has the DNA TGTGCCACCAGAGCGGGCCCCTCCTACAATGAGCAGTTCTTC.

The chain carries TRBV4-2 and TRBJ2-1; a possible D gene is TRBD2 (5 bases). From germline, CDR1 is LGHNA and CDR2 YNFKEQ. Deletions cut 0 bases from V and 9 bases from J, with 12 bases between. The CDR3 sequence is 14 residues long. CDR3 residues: CASSQDGLAGEQFF. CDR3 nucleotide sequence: TGTGCCAGCAGCCAAGATGGGCTAGCAGGTGAGCAGTTCTTC.

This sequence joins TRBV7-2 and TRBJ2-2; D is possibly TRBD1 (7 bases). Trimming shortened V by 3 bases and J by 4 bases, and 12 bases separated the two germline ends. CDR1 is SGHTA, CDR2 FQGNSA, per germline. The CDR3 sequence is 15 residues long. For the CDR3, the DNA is TGTGCCAGCAGCTTCCAGGGGGGACTCACCGGGGAGCTGTTTTTT. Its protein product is CASSFQGGLTGELFF.

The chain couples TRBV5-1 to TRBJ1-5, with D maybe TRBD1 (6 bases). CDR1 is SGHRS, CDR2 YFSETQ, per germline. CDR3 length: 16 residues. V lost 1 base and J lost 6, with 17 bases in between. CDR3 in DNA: TGCGCCAGCAGCTTGCGTGCAGGGGTAGACCGTCAGCCCCAGCATTTT. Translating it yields CASSLRAGVDRQPQHF.

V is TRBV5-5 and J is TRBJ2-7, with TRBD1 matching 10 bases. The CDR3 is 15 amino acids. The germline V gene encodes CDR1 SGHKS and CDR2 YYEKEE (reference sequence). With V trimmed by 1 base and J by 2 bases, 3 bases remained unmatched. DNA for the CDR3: TGTGCCAGCAGCTTGATCGGGACAGGGGCCTACGAGCAGTACTTC. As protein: CASSLIGTGAYEQYF.

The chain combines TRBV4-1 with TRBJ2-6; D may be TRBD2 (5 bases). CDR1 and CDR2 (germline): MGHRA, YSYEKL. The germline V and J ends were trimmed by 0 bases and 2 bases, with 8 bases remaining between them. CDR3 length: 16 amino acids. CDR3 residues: CASSQDIGTGANVLTF. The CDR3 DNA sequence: TGCGCCAGCAGCCAAGATATCGGGACTGGGGCCAACGTCCTGACTTTC.

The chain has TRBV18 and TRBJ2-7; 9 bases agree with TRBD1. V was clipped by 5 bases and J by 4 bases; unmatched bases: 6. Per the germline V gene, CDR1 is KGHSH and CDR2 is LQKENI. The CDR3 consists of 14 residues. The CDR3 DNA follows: TGTGCCAGCTCAGCAGGACAGGGGAATTACGAGCAGTACTTC. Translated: CASSAGQGNYEQYF.

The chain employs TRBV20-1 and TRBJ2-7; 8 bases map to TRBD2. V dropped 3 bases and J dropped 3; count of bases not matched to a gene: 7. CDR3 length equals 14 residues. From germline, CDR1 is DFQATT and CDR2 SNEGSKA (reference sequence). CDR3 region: CSASAGGPIYEQYF. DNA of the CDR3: TGCAGTGCTAGTGCGGGAGGCCCGATCTACGAGCAGTACTTC.

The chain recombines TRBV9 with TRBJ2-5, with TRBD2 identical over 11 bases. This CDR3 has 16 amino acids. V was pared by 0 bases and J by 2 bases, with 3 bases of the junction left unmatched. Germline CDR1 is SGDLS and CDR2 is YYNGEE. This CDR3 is CASSVVAGGHQETQYF. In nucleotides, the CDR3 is TGTGCCAGCAGCGTAGTAGCGGGGGGGCATCAAGAGACCCAGTACTTC.

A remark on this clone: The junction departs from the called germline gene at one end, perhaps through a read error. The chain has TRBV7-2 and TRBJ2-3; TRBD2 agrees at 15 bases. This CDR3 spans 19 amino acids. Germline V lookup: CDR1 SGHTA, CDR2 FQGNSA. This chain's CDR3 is CASSSSGLAGGTGTDTQYF. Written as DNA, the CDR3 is TGTGCCAGCAGCTCTAGTGGACTAGCGGGAGGGACGGGGACAGACACGCAGTATTTT.

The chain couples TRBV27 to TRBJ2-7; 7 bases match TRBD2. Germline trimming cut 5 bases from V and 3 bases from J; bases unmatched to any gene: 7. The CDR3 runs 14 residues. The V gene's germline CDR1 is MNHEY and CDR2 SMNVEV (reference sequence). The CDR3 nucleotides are TGTGCCAGCAGTCTAACGGGACTAAGCTACGAGCAGTACTTC. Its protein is CASSLTGLSYEQYF.

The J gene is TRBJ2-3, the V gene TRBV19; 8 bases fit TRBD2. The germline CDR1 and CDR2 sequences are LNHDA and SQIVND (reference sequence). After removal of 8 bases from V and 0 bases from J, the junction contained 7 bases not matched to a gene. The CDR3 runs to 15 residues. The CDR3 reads CASSGGGISTDTQYF. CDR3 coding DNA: TGTGCCAGTTCGGGCGGGGGGATTAGCACAGATACGCAGTATTTT.